This record concerns one TCR beta chain sequence. Its target is not known. Trimming at V came to 6 bases and at J to 8 bases, leaving 9 bases not matched to a gene. This CDR3 contains 14 residues. Germline V gene lookup returns CDR1 MNHNS and CDR2 SASEGT. This table comes from immunoSEQ multiplex PCR, and its TCRdb copy is limited to in-frame clones, with some not included. The profile shows a few hundred thousand clones, roughly 89% of them singletons. The data stem from a study of cytomegalovirus exposure and HLA in healthy donors. The study, taken as a whole, reports: It was 150 to 200 TCR beta chains that were listed as cytomegalovirus-associated. A few CMV-associated chains proved CMV antigen-specific in vitro.

The V gene is TRBV6-1, the J gene TRBJ2-1; TRBD2 matches at 8 bases. The sequencing input was PBMCs. The clonotype comes from a woman under 30 in good health and CMV-seronegative. The CDR3 loop is CASRGLVSIHEQFF. CDR3 sequence (DNA): TGTGCCAGCAGGGGACTAGTATCAATCCATGAGCAGTTCTTC.